The subject of this entry is one T cell receptor beta chain. The antigen is unknown. Libraries were prepared by immunoSEQ multiplex PCR; TCRdb keeps only in-frame clonotypes and omits some of them. The profile shows tens of thousands of clones, roughly 86% of them singletons. The sample originates from a study of OX40 agonist ivuxolimab in advanced cancers. For the study at large: Partial responses were observed in three patients, of whom one had hepatocellular carcinoma and two had cutaneous melanoma. Study outcomes and limitations: CD8+ T cells showed, on average, more clonal expansion than CD4+ cells. Expanded peripheral T cell antigen specificity was not determined.

The CDR3 covers 15 residues. Germline V lookup: CDR1 LNHDA, CDR2 SQIVND (reference sequence). Deletions cut 3 bases from V and 3 bases from J, with 11 bases between. Specimen: CD4+ or CD8+ T cells sorted from blood, collected in a trial of the OX40 agonist ivuxolimab. The receptor comes from an adult with an advanced solid tumor such as melanoma, head and neck, liver or kidney cancer. The chain joins TRBV19 to TRBJ2-2; D may match TRBD1 or TRBD2 (6 bases each). CDR3 coding DNA: TGTGCCAGTAGTATTGGGGGGCTCTACACCGGGGAGCTGTTTTTT. As protein: CASSIGGLYTGELFF.